The next 30 T cell receptor beta chains were all read from a single sample in a study of CD8 T cells in Susac syndrome. An input of roughly 0.45 to 1 ug of RNA was subjected to reverse transcription using random hexamers. TCRdb passed the immunoSEQ multiplex PCR reads through MiXCR, listing each CDR3 protein once. The repertoire has a few hundred thousand distinct CDR3 sequences, about 94% of them found once; the top ten carry 0.15%. The specimen was CD4+ T cells from PBMCs. Every receptor here comes from a human donor with Susac syndrome.

The gene calls are TRBV12-5 and TRBJ2-1, with D hard to call. Trimming removed 2 bases from V and 8 bases from J, with 4 bases in between. CDR3 size: 11 residues. Germline CDR1 is LGHNT and CDR2 is FRNRAP. Here the CDR3 reads CASGLLDEQFF. DNA for the CDR3: TGTGCTAGTGGTTTGTTGGATGAGCAGTTCTTC.

J is TRBJ1-5 and V is TRBV7-9; D is possibly TRBD1 (5 bases). The germline CDR1 and CDR2 sequences are SEHNR and FQNEAQ (reference sequence). Trimming cost V 5 bases and J 4 bases, with 12 bases left between them. This CDR3 contains 14 residues. The CDR3 DNA reads TGTGCCAGCAGCGTGAGTCAGGGTAATCAGCCCCAGCATTTT. It encodes CASSVSQGNQPQHF.

V usage is TRBV5-4 and J usage is TRBJ2-1, with 15 bases aligning to TRBD2. CDR3 length equals 16 residues. V gave up 3 bases and J gave up 10 bases; unmatched junction bases: 8. The germline gives CDR1 SGHNT, CDR2 YYREEE (reference sequence). CDR3 bases: TGTGCCAGCAGCTGGGGACTAGCGGGGGGCGGCCGGGAGCAGTTCTTC. The encoded protein is CASSWGLAGGGREQFF. Filled out from reference TRBV5-4 and TRBJ2-1, the complete variable domain reads ETGVTQSPTHLIKTRGQQVTLRCSSQSGHNTVSWYQQALGQGPQFIFQYYREEENGRGNFPPRFSGLQFPNYSSELNVNALELDDSALYLCASSWGLAGGGREQFFGPGTRLTVL.

The chain uses TRBV28 and TRBJ2-2; D is possibly TRBD1 or TRBD2 (5 bases each). V was shortened by 3 bases and J by 6 bases, with 8 bases between the two germline ends. Per the germline V gene, CDR1 is MDHEN and CDR2 is SYDVKM. CDR3 length equals 13 residues. The CDR3 DNA reads as TGTGCCAGCAGTTTCTGGGGGTCCGGGGAGCTGTTTTTT. This translates into CASSFWGSGELFF.

The chain carries TRBV12-3 or TRBV12-4 and TRBJ1-5; D not certain. Deletions cut 5 bases from V and 3 bases from J, with 14 bases between. This CDR3 region has 15 residues. CDR3 amino acids: CASSPPLGLNQPQHF. The CDR3 coding sequence is TGTGCCAGCAGTCCCCCTCTTGGGCTCAATCAGCCCCAGCATTTT.

The genes are TRBV5-1 and TRBJ2-2; 10 positions match TRBD2. J gave up 3 bases and V 4 bases, and 12 bases lay outside the gene matches. This CDR3 is built from 18 residues. Per germline, CDR1 SGHRS and CDR2 YFSETQ. This CDR3 is CASSLRAGGPSDTGELFF. The CDR3 coding sequence is TGCGCCAGCAGCCTAAGAGCGGGGGGGCCTAGCGACACCGGGGAGCTGTTTTTT.

The chain couples TRBV7-2 to TRBJ2-1, with 10 positions matching TRBD2. CDR1 is SGHTA, CDR2 FQGNSA, per germline. J was trimmed by 8 bases and V by 5 bases; bases with no gene match: 6. The CDR3 extends over 14 amino acids. This CDR3 is CASSHKRGGDEQFF. The CDR3, as DNA: TGTGCCAGCAGCCATAAGCGGGGGGGCGATGAGCAGTTCTTC.

The chain is built from TRBV12-3 or TRBV12-4 and TRBJ1-6, with D unresolved. Trimming removed 1 base from V and 11 bases from J, with 6 bases in between. There are 12 residues in the CDR3. CDR3 DNA: TGTGCCAGCAGTTTAGGAGGCGCACCCCTCCACTTT. Its protein product is CASSLGGAPLHF.

This clonotype was found a few times. The rearrangement links TRBV7-9 to TRBJ2-1; 9 bases agree with TRBD1. J gave up 7 bases and V 5 bases, and 9 bases lay outside the gene matches. The CDR3 contains 15 residues. Germline V gives CDR1 SEHNR, CDR2 FQNEAQ (reference sequence). The CDR3: CASSPPGQGGNEQFF. The CDR3 DNA reads as TGTGCCAGCAGCCCCCCGGGACAGGGTGGTAATGAGCAGTTCTTC.

The chain couples TRBV2 to TRBJ2-3; 7 nucleotides agree with TRBD1. CDR3 size: 16 residues. The trim removed 3 bases at V and 6 bases at J, leaving 12 bases unmatched. CDR1 and CDR2 from the germline V gene are SNHLY and FYNNEI. The CDR3 sequence is CASSDRQGPIEDTQYF. DNA for the CDR3: TGTGCCAGCAGTGACAGACAGGGACCAATCGAGGATACGCAGTATTTT.

The chain links TRBV12-3 or TRBV12-4 to TRBJ1-3; D is uncertain. Deletions cut 6 bases from V and 2 bases from J, with 11 bases between. The CDR3 consists of 14 residues. The chain's CDR3 is CASRLAEAGNTIYF. The CDR3 DNA reads TGTGCCAGCAGGCTCGCTGAGGCTGGAAACACCATATATTTT.

This chain uses TRBV9 with TRBJ1-4; D is ambiguous. Between the trimmed V and J ends, which lost 0 bases and 8 bases, there was a span of 23 bases. CDR3 length equals 18 residues. Germline values: CDR1 SGDLS, CDR2 YYNGEE. In nucleotides, the CDR3 is TGTGCCAGCAGCGTAGAACCCTTTGGAGGGCTGGTATACGAAAAACTGTTTTTT. This translates into CASSVEPFGGLVYEKLFF.

The J gene is TRBJ1-2, the V gene TRBV28; D not resolved. The V end lost 1 base, the J end lost 0 bases, and 15 bases lay between the germline ends. CDR3 size: 17 residues. CDR1 and CDR2 (germline): MDHEN, SYDVKM. The CDR3 coding sequence is TGTGCCAGCAGTTTATTCTCCGACGGTGGAGCTAACTATGGCTACACCTTC. Translation: CASSLFSDGGANYGYTF.

This chain connects TRBV6-5 to TRBJ1-5; D is perhaps TRBD1 (5 bases). Trimming stripped 4 bases from V and 4 bases from J, with 14 bases between. The CDR3 contains 15 residues. Germline loops: CDR1 MNHEY, CDR2 SVGAGI. For the CDR3, the DNA is TGTGCCAGCAGTTCCGGTTCCAGGGCAAATCAGCCCCAGCATTTT. This codes for CASSSGSRANQPQHF.

In this sample, this clonotype turned up once. The chain combines TRBV6-2 or TRBV6-3 with TRBJ2-1; 9 bases line up with TRBD1. In germline, CDR1 is MNHEY, CDR2 SVGEGT. This CDR3 region has 13 residues. The trim removed 6 bases at V and 7 bases at J, leaving 4 bases unmatched. The CDR3 bases are TGTGCCAGCAGGCACAGGGGGCCAAATGAGCAGTTCTTC. It encodes CASRHRGPNEQFF.

The gene calls are TRBV5-4 and TRBJ2-7; the match to TRBD2 covers 9 bases. V lost 3 bases and J lost 4; bases outside the gene matches: 8. Germline values: CDR1 SGHNT, CDR2 YYREEE (reference sequence). CDR3 size: 15 residues. CDR3 loop: CASSSGLANSYEQYF. CDR3 bases: TGTGCCAGCAGCTCGGGACTAGCAAATTCTTACGAGCAGTACTTC.

The chain uses TRBV18 and TRBJ1-1, with D perhaps matching TRBD1 (5 bases). With 3 bases removed from V and 4 bases from J, the gap between germline ends came to 9 bases. CDR1 KGHSH and CDR2 LQKENI come from the germline V gene. The CDR3 covers 13 residues. The CDR3 bases are TGTGCCAGCTCACCCCTTGGGGGCACTGAAGCTTTCTTT. Its translation is CASSPLGGTEAFF.

The CDR3 loop is CASSSGGSRGSPLHF. The CDR3 DNA sequence: TGTGCCAGCAGCTCAGGGGGCTCCCGGGGTTCACCCCTCCACTTT. The chain carries TRBV11-2 and TRBJ1-6, with 8 bases aligning to TRBD1. Germline-derived CDR1 and CDR2 are SGHAT and FQNNGV. The CDR3 length is 15 residues. J lost 9 bases, V lost 4 bases, and 8 bases had no gene match.

This chain uses TRBV6-2 or TRBV6-3 with TRBJ1-2; the D is unclear. The germline CDR1 and CDR2 sequences are MNHEY and SVGEGT. V gave up 8 bases and J gave up 4 bases, with 11 bases separating them. CDR3 length equals 12 residues. Here the CDR3 reads CASAGVTYGYTF. CDR3 in DNA: TGTGCCAGCGCCGGGGTCACCTATGGCTACACCTTC.

The V gene is TRBV7-3, the J gene TRBJ2-1; no firm D call. The CDR3 spans 14 residues. V dropped 1 base and J dropped 5 bases, with 9 bases sitting between them. The germline V gene has CDR1 SGHTA and CDR2 FQGTGA. CDR3 sequence reads: CASSLKGRDNEQFF. DNA of the CDR3: TGTGCCAGCAGCTTAAAGGGAAGGGACAATGAGCAGTTCTTC.

This sequence joins TRBV6-2 or TRBV6-3 and TRBJ1-5; D unresolved. V gave up 7 bases and J gave up 4 bases, with 11 bases separating them. Looked up from germline, CDR1 is MNHEY and CDR2 is SVGEGT. The CDR3 runs to 13 residues. As DNA, the CDR3 is TGTGCCAGCACCGCAGATATGAATCAGCCCCAGCATTTT. This translates into CASTADMNQPQHF.

In this sample, this clonotype turned up a few times. V and J are TRBV3-1 and TRBJ2-7; either TRBD1 or TRBD2 may supply D (6 bases each). V shed 3 bases and J shed 3 bases, with 9 bases lying between them. Per the germline V gene, CDR1 is LGHDT and CDR2 is YNNKEL (reference sequence). This CDR3 comprises 13 residues. CDR3 nucleotide sequence: TGTGCCAGCAGCCAGGGGGGCAACTACGAGCAGTACTTC. This sequence encodes CASSQGGNYEQYF.

The chain's CDR3 is CASSQVETPNQPQHF. The CDR3 DNA is TGTGCCAGCAGCCAAGTCGAGACACCCAATCAGCCCCAGCATTTT. This chain connects TRBV4-2 to TRBJ1-5; D ambiguous. Germline loops: CDR1 LGHNA, CDR2 YNFKEQ. Trimming shortened V by 1 base and J by 3 bases, and 10 bases separated the two germline ends. CDR3 size: 15 residues.

The chain carries TRBV30 and TRBJ2-7; tentative D call: TRBD2 (6 bases). The germline V and J ends were trimmed by 6 bases and 3 bases, with 12 bases remaining between them. The CDR3 spans 12 residues. Germline V gene lookup returns CDR1 GTSNPN and CDR2 SVGIG (reference sequence). This CDR3 is CACETGVYEQYF. The CDR3 DNA reads TGTGCCTGTGAGACGGGGGTCTACGAGCAGTACTTC. The variable domain in full, with the rest retrieved from reference TRBV30 and TRBJ2-7, is SQTIHQWPATLVQPVGSPLSLECTVEGTSNPNLYWYRQAAGRGLQLLFYSVGIGQISSEVPQNLSASRPQDRQFILSSKKLLLSDSGFYLCACETGVYEQYFGPGTRLTVT.

The CDR3 loop reads CASSRAQGDYWEGYTF. The CDR3 region has the DNA TGCGCCAGCAGCCGAGCGCAAGGGGACTACTGGGAGGGCTACACCTTC. This rearrangement joins TRBV4-3 to TRBJ1-2; D may be TRBD1 (5 bases). The germline CDR1 and CDR2 sequences are LGHNA and YSLEER. Trimming cost V 4 bases and J 8 bases, with 23 bases left between them. The CDR3 length is 16 residues.

The chain has TRBV12-3 or TRBV12-4 and TRBJ2-2, with TRBD1 matching 8 bases. There are 15 residues in the CDR3. J was trimmed by 6 bases and V by 7 bases; bases with no gene match: 10. The CDR3 spells CASNYRGAQAGELFF. In DNA form, the CDR3 reads TGTGCCAGCAATTACAGGGGGGCGCAGGCCGGGGAGCTGTTTTTT.

The chain carries TRBV7-9 and TRBJ2-7, with D possibly TRBD1 on 6 matching bases. The CDR3 sequence is 14 residues long. Trimming stripped 5 bases from V and 1 base from J, with 12 bases between. Germline CDR1 and CDR2: SEHNR and FQNEAQ (reference sequence). The CDR3 bases are TGTGCCAGCAGCCCCCTGGACAGTTCCTACGAGCAGTACTTC. This codes for CASSPLDSSYEQYF.

CDR3 DNA sequence: TGTGCCAGCAGCCTTAAGCTCCAAGAGACCCAGTACTTC. The encoded protein is CASSLKLQETQYF. The chain links TRBV7-8 to TRBJ2-5; D unresolved. This CDR3 contains 13 residues. The germline CDR1 and CDR2 sequences are SGHVS and FQNEAQ. V lost 5 bases and J lost 1, with 8 bases in between.

The rearrangement links TRBV3-1 to TRBJ1-2; D might be TRBD1 (6 bases). The CDR3 has 13 amino acids. V was cut by 5 bases and J by 9 bases, with 16 bases left in between. From germline, CDR1 is LGHDT and CDR2 YNNKEL (reference sequence). The CDR3 sequence is CASSLQGSGSYTF. The CDR3 coding sequence is TGTGCCAGCAGCTTACAGGGTTCCGGGAGCTACACCTTC.

The V gene is TRBV7-9, the J gene TRBJ2-4; 9 bases fit TRBD1. The ends lost 5 bases at V and 7 bases at J; junction bases unmatched: 15. The CDR3 extends over 17 amino acids. The germline V gene encodes CDR1 SEHNR and CDR2 FQNEAQ (reference sequence). CDR3 region: CASSPPGQGPTRNIQYF. The CDR3 DNA reads TGTGCCAGCAGCCCCCCGGGACAGGGCCCGACGCGGAACATTCAGTACTTC.